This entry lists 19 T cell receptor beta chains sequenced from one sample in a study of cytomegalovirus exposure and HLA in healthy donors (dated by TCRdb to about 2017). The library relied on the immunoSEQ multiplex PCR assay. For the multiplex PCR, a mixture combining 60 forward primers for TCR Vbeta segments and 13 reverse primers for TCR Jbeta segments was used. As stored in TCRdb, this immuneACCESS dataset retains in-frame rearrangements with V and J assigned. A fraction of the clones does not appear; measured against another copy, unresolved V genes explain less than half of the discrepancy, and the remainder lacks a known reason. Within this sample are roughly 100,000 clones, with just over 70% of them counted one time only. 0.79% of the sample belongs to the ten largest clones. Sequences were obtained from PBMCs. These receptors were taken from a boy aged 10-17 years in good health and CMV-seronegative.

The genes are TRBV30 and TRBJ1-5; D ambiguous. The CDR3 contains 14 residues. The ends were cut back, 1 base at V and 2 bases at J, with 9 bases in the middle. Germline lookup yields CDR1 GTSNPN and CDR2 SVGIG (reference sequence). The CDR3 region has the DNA TGTGCCTGGAGTGCCGACGGGGGCAATCAGCCCCAGCATTTT. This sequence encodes CAWSADGGNQPQHF.

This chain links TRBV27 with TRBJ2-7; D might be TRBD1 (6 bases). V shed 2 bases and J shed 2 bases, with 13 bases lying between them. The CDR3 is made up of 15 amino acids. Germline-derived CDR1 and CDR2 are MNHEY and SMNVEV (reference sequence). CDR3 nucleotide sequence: TGTGCCAGCAGTTTAGCCAGGGGTACGCCCTACGAGCAGTACTTC. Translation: CASSLARGTPYEQYF.

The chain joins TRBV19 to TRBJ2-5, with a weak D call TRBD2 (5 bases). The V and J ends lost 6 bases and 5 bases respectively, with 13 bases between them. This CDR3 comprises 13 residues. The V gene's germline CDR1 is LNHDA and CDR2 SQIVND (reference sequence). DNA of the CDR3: TGTGCCAGTAGCCAACGAACGGGGGAGACCCAGTACTTC. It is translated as CASSQRTGETQYF.

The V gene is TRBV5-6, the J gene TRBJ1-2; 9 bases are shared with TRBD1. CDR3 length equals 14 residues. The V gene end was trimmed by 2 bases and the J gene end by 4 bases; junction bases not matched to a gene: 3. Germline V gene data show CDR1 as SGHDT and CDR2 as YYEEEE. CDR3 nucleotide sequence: TGTGCCAGCAGCTTCGGGACAGGGATCTATGGCTACACCTTC. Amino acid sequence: CASSFGTGIYGYTF.

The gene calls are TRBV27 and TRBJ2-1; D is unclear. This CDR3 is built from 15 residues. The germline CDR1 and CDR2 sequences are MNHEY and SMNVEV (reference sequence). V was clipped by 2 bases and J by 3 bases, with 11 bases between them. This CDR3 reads CASSLNGNYYNEQFF. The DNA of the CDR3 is TGTGCCAGCAGTTTAAACGGTAACTACTACAATGAGCAGTTCTTC.

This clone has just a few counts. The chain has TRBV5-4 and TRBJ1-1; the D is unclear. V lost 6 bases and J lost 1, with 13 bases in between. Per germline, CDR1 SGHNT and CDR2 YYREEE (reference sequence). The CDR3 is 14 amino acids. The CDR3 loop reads CASILDGRNTEAFF. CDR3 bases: TGTGCCAGCATCCTTGATGGTAGGAACACTGAAGCTTTCTTT.

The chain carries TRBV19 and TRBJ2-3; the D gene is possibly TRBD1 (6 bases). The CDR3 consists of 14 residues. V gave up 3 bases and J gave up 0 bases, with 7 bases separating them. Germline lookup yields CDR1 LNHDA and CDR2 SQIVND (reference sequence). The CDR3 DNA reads TGTGCCAGTAGTATCGGACAGAGCACAGATACGCAGTATTTT. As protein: CASSIGQSTDTQYF.

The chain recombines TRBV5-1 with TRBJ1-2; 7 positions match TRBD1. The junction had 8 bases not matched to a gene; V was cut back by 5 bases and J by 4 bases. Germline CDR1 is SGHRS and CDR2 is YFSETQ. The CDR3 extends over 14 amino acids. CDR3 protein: CASSLLTGTYGYTF. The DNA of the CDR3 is TGCGCCAGCAGTTTACTGACAGGGACCTATGGCTACACCTTC.

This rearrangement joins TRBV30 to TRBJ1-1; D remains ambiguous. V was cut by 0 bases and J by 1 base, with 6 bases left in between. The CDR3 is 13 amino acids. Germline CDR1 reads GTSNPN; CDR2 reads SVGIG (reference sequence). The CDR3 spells CAWSVSKNTEAFF. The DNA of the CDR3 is TGTGCCTGGAGTGTATCCAAGAACACTGAAGCTTTCTTT.

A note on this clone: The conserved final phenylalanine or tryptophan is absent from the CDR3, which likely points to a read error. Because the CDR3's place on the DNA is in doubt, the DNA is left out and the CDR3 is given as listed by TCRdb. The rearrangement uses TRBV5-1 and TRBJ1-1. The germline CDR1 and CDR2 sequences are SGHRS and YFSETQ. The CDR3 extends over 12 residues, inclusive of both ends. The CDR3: CASRLDLTEALV.

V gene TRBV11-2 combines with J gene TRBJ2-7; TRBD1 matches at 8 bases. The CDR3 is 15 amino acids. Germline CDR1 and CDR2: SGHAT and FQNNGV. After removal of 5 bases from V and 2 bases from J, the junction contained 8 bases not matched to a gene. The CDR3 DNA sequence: TGTGCCAGCAGCCCAACCCGGACAGGGCCCTACGAGCAGTACTTC. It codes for CASSPTRTGPYEQYF.

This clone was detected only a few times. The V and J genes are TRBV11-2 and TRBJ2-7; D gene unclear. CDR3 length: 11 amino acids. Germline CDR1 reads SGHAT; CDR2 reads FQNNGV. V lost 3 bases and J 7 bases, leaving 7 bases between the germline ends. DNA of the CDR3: TGTGCCAGCAGCTTCAGTCGAGAGCAGTACTTC. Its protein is CASSFSREQYF.

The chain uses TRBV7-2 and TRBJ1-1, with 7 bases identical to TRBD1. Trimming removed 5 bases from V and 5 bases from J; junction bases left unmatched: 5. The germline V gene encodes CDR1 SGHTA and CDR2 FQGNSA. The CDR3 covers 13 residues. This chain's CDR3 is CASSETGVTEAFF. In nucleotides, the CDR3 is TGTGCCAGCAGCGAAACAGGGGTTACTGAAGCTTTCTTT.

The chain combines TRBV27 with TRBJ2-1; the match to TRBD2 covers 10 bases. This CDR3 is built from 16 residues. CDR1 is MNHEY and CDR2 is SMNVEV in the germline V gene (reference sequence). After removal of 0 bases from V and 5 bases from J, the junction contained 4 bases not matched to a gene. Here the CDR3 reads CASSLSLAGAHNEQFF. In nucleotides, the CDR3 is TGTGCCAGCAGTTTATCTCTAGCGGGAGCCCACAATGAGCAGTTCTTC.

The CDR3 region is CASSHGTGDGYTF. CDR3 nucleotide sequence: TGTGCCAGCAGTCACGGGACAGGTGACGGCTACACCTTC. V and J are TRBV25-1 and TRBJ1-2; 8 bases map to TRBD1. V lost 5 bases and J lost 8; bases outside the gene matches: 7. The CDR3 totals 13 residues. Germline V lookup: CDR1 MGHDK, CDR2 SYGVNS.

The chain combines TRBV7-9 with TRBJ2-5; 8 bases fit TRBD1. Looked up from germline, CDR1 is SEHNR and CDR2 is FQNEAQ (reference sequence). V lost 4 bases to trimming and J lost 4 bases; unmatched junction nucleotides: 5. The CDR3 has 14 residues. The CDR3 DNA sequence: TGTGCCAGCAGCTCCCGGGGGACAGGAGAGACCCAGTACTTC. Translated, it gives CASSSRGTGETQYF.

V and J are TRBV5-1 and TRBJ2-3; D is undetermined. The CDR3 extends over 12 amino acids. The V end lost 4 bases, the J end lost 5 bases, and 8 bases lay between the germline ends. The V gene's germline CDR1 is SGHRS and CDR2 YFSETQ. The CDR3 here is CASSLGVDTQYF. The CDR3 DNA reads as TGCGCCAGCAGCCTAGGCGTAGATACGCAGTATTTT.

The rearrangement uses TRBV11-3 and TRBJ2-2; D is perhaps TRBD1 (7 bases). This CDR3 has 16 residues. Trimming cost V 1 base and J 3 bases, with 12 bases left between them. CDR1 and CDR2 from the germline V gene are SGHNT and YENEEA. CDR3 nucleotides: TGTGCCAGCAGCTTAGTCGGAGGGGGCGACACCGGGGAGCTGTTTTTT. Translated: CASSLVGGGDTGELFF.

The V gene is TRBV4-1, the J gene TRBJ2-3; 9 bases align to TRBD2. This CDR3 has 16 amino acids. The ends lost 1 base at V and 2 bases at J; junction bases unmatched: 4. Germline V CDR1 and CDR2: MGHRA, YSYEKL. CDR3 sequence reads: CASSQGRGGPTDTQYF. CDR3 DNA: TGCGCCAGCAGCCAAGGGCGGGGGGGCCCCACAGATACGCAGTATTTT.